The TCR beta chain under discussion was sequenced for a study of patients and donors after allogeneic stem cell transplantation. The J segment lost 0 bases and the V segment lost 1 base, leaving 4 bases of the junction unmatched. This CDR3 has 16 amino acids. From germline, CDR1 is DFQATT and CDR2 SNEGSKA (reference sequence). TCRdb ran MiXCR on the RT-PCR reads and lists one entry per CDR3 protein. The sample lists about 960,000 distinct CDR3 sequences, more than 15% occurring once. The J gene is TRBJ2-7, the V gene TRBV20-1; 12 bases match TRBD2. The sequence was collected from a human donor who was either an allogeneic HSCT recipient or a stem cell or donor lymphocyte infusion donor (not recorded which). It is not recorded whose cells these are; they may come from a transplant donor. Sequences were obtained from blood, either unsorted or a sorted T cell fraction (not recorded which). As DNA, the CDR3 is TGCAGTGCTAGAGGACTAGCGGGAGACCCCTCCTACGAGCAGTACTTC. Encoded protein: CSARGLAGDPSYEQYF.